This TCR beta chain emerged from a study of blood T cell repertoires in COVID-19. As for the study in general: Collection of acute and convalescent COVID-19 samples took place in the United States, Italy and Spain. Sample material is recorded as cDNA or gDNA derived from T cells, B-cell-depleted T cells, or PBMCs.

Some clones are missing from TCRdb's copy, which holds only in-frame ones; the method was immunoSEQ multiplex PCR. The sample includes approximately 480,000 clones, 75% to 90% seen only once; the top ten take roughly 0.9%. The V segment lost 4 bases and the J segment 3 bases; nucleotides outside the gene matches: 8. The CDR3 runs to 16 residues. The V gene's germline CDR1 is LGHNA and CDR2 YNFKEQ. This clone occurred once. J is TRBJ2-3 and V is TRBV4-2, with 9 bases fitting TRBD2. Sequenced material: peripheral blood. The clonotype comes from a man younger than 30 with COVID-19, enrolled during active disease. CDR3 region: CASSPAGSGRTDTQYF. For the CDR3, the DNA is TGTGCCAGCAGCCCCGCGGGCAGCGGGAGGACAGATACGCAGTATTTT.